Below are 26 T cell receptor beta chains sequenced from a single sample in a study of regulatory T cells in long-lasting Graves disease. For TCR beta, libraries came from iRepertoire HTBI primers and Arm-PCR of CDR3 regions. TCRdb redid the calling of the multiplex PCR reads with MiXCR, one entry per CDR3 protein. The sample holds 350,000 to 500,000 distinct CDR3 sequences, 14% seen once. Noted time point: newly diagnosed GD, antithyroid drugs for less than 3 months. Making the TCR library involved RNA that had been extracted from PBMCs. This same sample was also taken into another study, of T cells in Graves' hyperthyroidism and ophthalmopathy.

The starting material was peripheral blood mononuclear cells (PBMCs), obtained at new diagnosis, from a patient treated with antithyroid drugs. The receptors originated from a woman between 50 and 59 years old with Graves disease.

This chain uses TRBV4-3 with TRBJ2-7; D may match TRBD1 or TRBD2 (6 bases each). The V end lost 2 bases, the J end lost 3 bases, and 17 bases lay between the germline ends. CDR3 size: 16 residues. Germline V lookup: CDR1 LGHNA, CDR2 YSLEER. For the CDR3, the DNA is TGCGCCAGCAGCCAACCCGGAGGGAGCAGGGGCTACGAGCAGTACTTC. Protein: CASSQPGGSRGYEQYF.

This clonotype appeared many times. The rearrangement joins TRBV28 to TRBJ2-1, with 10 bases matching TRBD2. The ends lost 3 bases at V and 5 bases at J; junction bases unmatched: 16. The germline gives CDR1 MDHEN, CDR2 SYDVKM. This CDR3 spans 19 amino acids. CDR3 coding DNA: TGTGCCAGCAGTTTTGACACAGAGGTGACTAGCGGGTCTCACAATGAGCAGTTCTTC. This translates into CASSFDTEVTSGSHNEQFF.

V usage is TRBV11-2 and J usage is TRBJ2-4; 8 bases are a match to TRBD1. Looked up from germline, CDR1 is SGHAT and CDR2 is FQNNGV. Trimming removed 3 bases from V and 9 bases from J; junction bases left unmatched: 13. The CDR3 loop spans 16 amino acids. The CDR3 nucleotides read TGTGCCAGCAGCTTGTACACCCTCGGACAGGGCAGCATTCAGTACTTC. It translates to CASSLYTLGQGSIQYF.

V and J are TRBV28 and TRBJ2-7; 11 nucleotides match TRBD1. Trimming cost V 10 bases and J 7 bases; bases outside gene matches: 6. There are 12 residues in the CDR3. Germline CDR1 is MDHEN and CDR2 is SYDVKM. CDR3: CAIGQGAEEQYF. CDR3 DNA: TGTGCCATCGGACAGGGGGCTGAGGAGCAGTACTTC.

The chain links TRBV19 to TRBJ2-2; 9 bases match TRBD1. With 4 bases clipped from V and 5 bases from J, the junction kept 8 bases outside the gene matches. The V gene's germline CDR1 is LNHDA and CDR2 SQIVND (reference sequence). The CDR3 totals 16 residues. This CDR3 reads CASSSVGQGPTGELFF. CDR3 nucleotide sequence: TGTGCCAGTAGTAGTGTGGGACAGGGTCCAACCGGGGAGCTGTTTTTT. Full variable domain (outside the CDR3, taken from reference TRBV19 and TRBJ2-2): DGGITQSPKYLFRKEGQNVTLSCEQNLNHDAMYWYRQDPGQGLRLIYYSQIVNDFQKGDIAEGYSVSREKKESFPLTVTSAQKNPTAFYLCASSSVGQGPTGELFFGEGSRLTVL.

Ten or more counts support this clonotype. The chain joins TRBV13 to TRBJ2-4; possible D gene TRBD1, 5 bases. The ends were cut back, 5 bases at V and 5 bases at J, with 16 bases in the middle. This CDR3 has 15 residues. CDR1 is PRHDT, CDR2 FYEKMQ, per germline (reference sequence). CDR3 in amino acids: CASSTLDTHQNIQYF. The CDR3 DNA is TGTGCCAGCAGCACGTTGGACACGCACCAAAACATTCAGTACTTC.

The chain couples TRBV19 to TRBJ1-2; D not resolved. V was shortened by 3 bases and J by 4 bases, with 12 bases between the two germline ends. CDR1 is LNHDA, CDR2 SQIVND, per germline (reference sequence). The CDR3 is made up of 14 amino acids. Here the CDR3 DNA reads TGTGCCAGTAGTATCGCAACAAACACCTATGGCTACACCTTC. Its protein product is CASSIATNTYGYTF.

The V call is TRBV10-3, the J call TRBJ1-2; weak D call: TRBD1 (5 bases). This CDR3 contains 13 residues. Germline assignment: CDR1 ENHRY and CDR2 SYGVKD. Trimming cost V 6 bases and J 8 bases, with 16 bases left between them. CDR3 nucleotides: TGTGCCATCAGGGGGGACCGCCTCGGGGGCTACACCTTC. Its translation is CAIRGDRLGGYTF.

This clonotype showed up many times. V usage is TRBV27 and J usage is TRBJ2-5, with D perhaps matching TRBD1 or TRBD2 (5 bases each). CDR3 length: 15 amino acids. Trimming took 2 bases from V and 5 from J, leaving 15 bases between them. Germline V lookup: CDR1 MNHEY, CDR2 SMNVEV (reference sequence). CDR3 region: CASSLDGDGGETQYF. CDR3 DNA: TGTGCCAGCAGTTTAGATGGGGACGGCGGGGAGACCCAGTACTTC.

This clonotype has a handful of counts. The CDR3 region is CASSLMDRAYGYTF. Written as DNA, the CDR3 is TGTGCCAGCAGCTTGATGGACAGGGCCTATGGCTACACCTTC. This chain links TRBV5-6 with TRBJ1-2, with TRBD1 matching over 8 bases. Germline values: CDR1 SGHDT, CDR2 YYEEEE. The CDR3 runs to 14 residues. Germline trimming cut 1 base from V and 4 bases from J; bases unmatched to any gene: 3.

This clonotype was seen only a few times. V is TRBV5-6 and J is TRBJ2-2; the D gene is possibly TRBD2 (5 bases). The length of the CDR3 is 16 residues. V was clipped by 5 bases and J by 4 bases, with 18 bases between them. Looked up from germline, CDR1 is SGHDT and CDR2 is YYEEEE. CDR3 amino acids: CASRDSVDFSTGELFF. The DNA for the CDR3 is TGTGCCAGCAGGGATAGCGTTGACTTTTCCACCGGGGAGCTGTTTTTT.

There are many counts of this clonotype. The J gene is TRBJ1-5, the V gene TRBV6-1; TRBD1 might be the D (6 bases). Per germline, CDR1 MNHNS and CDR2 SASEGT. The CDR3 extends over 16 amino acids. V dropped 6 bases and J dropped 6 bases, with 21 bases sitting between them. CDR3 residues: CASSPSDGGAGQPQHF. The CDR3 DNA follows: TGTGCCAGCAGCCCCTCAGACGGGGGGGCGGGTCAGCCCCAGCATTTT.

This clonotype was detected a few times. This rearrangement joins TRBV7-9 to TRBJ2-1; D gene uncertain. The CDR3 totals 13 residues. Germline CDR1 and CDR2: SEHNR and FQNEAQ (reference sequence). Trimming stripped 5 bases from V and 8 bases from J, with 13 bases between. CDR3 residues: CASSPPNSDEQFF. CDR3 nucleotide sequence: TGTGCCAGCAGCCCCCCTAACTCTGATGAGCAGTTCTTC.

This clonotype came up many times. V gene TRBV7-2 combines with J gene TRBJ1-2; 12 bases line up with TRBD1. Germline CDR1 is SGHTA and CDR2 is FQGNSA. Unmatched junction bases numbered 3, after V lost 4 bases and J lost 3 bases. CDR3 length: 15 residues. The CDR3: CASSSGQGAYYGYTF. CDR3 bases: TGTGCCAGCAGCTCGGGACAGGGGGCTTACTATGGCTACACCTTC.

This clonotype was seen only a few times. The chain combines TRBV30 with TRBJ2-1, with D unclear. CDR1 is GTSNPN and CDR2 is SVGIG in the germline V gene (reference sequence). V was trimmed by 0 bases and J by 10 bases, leaving 13 bases between them. CDR3 length: 13 amino acids. Here the CDR3 reads CAWSVHGLPEQFF. The DNA of the CDR3 is TGTGCCTGGAGTGTACATGGGCTCCCCGAGCAGTTCTTC.

About this clonotype itself: A read error is possible here, since a much larger clone lies one base away. This sequence joins TRBV6-5 and TRBJ1-1; D is perhaps TRBD1 (5 bases). The CDR3 consists of 15 residues. Germline V CDR1 and CDR2: MNHEY, SVGAGI. This CDR3 reads CASSYSPGGGFETFF. Here the CDR3 DNA reads TGTGCCAGCAGTTACTCCCCCGGGGGGGGTTTTGAAACTTTCTTT.

This clonotype was picked up a small number of times. V is TRBV7-9 and J is TRBJ2-7; D gene ambiguous. Germline CDR1 is SEHNR and CDR2 is FQNEAQ (reference sequence). The CDR3 sequence is 13 residues long. The V end lost 2 bases, the J end lost 0 bases, and 5 bases lay between the germline ends. The CDR3 here is CASSLPTSYEQYF. DNA of the CDR3: TGTGCCAGCAGCTTACCTACCTCCTACGAGCAGTACTTC.

This clonotype appeared many times. The V and J genes are TRBV5-1 and TRBJ2-5, with 8 positions matching TRBD1. The CDR3 consists of 15 residues. From germline, CDR1 is SGHRS and CDR2 YFSETQ. After removal of 1 base from V and 5 bases from J, the junction contained 7 bases not matched to a gene. CDR3 protein: CASSLYGTGQETQYF. The CDR3 nucleotides read TGCGCCAGCAGCTTGTACGGGACAGGCCAGGAGACCCAGTACTTC. Full variable domain (remainder filled in from reference TRBV5-1 and TRBJ2-5): KAGVTQTPRYLIKTRGQQVTLSCSPISGHRSVSWYQQTPGQGLQFLFEYFSETQRNKGNFPGRFSGRQFSNSRSEMNVSTLELGDSALYLCASSLYGTGQETQYFGPGTRLLVL.

This clonotype has only a few counts. The V gene is TRBV20-1, the J gene TRBJ1-4; D may be TRBD1 (5 bases). Looked up from germline, CDR1 is DFQATT and CDR2 is SNEGSKA (reference sequence). This CDR3 is built from 13 residues. V was pared by 0 bases and J by 8 bases, with 10 bases between. The CDR3 DNA follows: TGCAGTGCTAGAGATTCGAGGGGAGAAAAACTGTTTTTT. Protein sequence: CSARDSRGEKLFF.

This clonotype has only a few counts. This sequence joins TRBV15 and TRBJ1-1; TRBD1 matches at 10 bases. This CDR3 has 14 residues. The V and J ends lost 8 bases and 1 base, in that order; junction bases with no gene match: 4. Germline loops: CDR1 LNHNV, CDR2 YYDKDF (reference sequence). This CDR3 reads CATSGDRGNTEAFF. The CDR3 nucleotides read TGTGCCACCTCCGGGGACAGGGGGAACACTGAAGCTTTCTTT.

At least ten counts were recorded for this clonotype. An end of the junction does not agree with germline; a read error may underlie this. The chain carries TRBV12-5 and TRBJ1-1; tentative D call: TRBD1 (6 bases). CDR3 length equals 14 residues. Germline lookup yields CDR1 LGHNT and CDR2 FRNRAP. CDR3 amino acids: CASGLGTALSETFF. DNA for the CDR3: TGTGCTAGTGGTTTGGGGACAGCCTTGAGTGAAACTTTCTTT.

This clonotype was found many times. The chain recombines TRBV2 with TRBJ2-3; D is unclear. This CDR3 contains 13 residues. V dropped 3 bases and J dropped 2 bases, with 6 bases sitting between them. The germline CDR1 and CDR2 sequences are SNHLY and FYNNEI. CDR3 sequence reads: CASSEEFTDTQYF. The CDR3 region has the DNA TGTGCCAGCAGTGAGGAATTCACAGATACGCAGTATTTT.

In this sample, this clonotype turned up many times. V is TRBV12-3 or TRBV12-4 and J is TRBJ2-3; 8 bases are shared with TRBD2. The CDR3 has 15 residues. V was pared by 8 bases and J by 2 bases, with 9 bases of the junction left unmatched. In DNA, the CDR3 is TGTGCCAGCCACGAAATAGCGGGACTCACAGATACGCAGTATTTT. It encodes CASHEIAGLTDTQYF.

As for this clonotype: The conserved phenylalanine or tryptophan normally closing the CDR3 is absent here, so this likely arose from a read error. V usage is TRBV4-2 and J usage is TRBJ2-2; possible D gene TRBD2, 6 bases. The CDR3 length is 18 residues. V was trimmed by 0 bases and J by 1 base, leaving 15 bases between them. CDR1 and CDR2 (germline): LGHNA, YNFKEQ. CDR3 residues: CASSQDPVGSGNTGELFL. In DNA form, the CDR3 reads TGTGCCAGCAGCCAAGACCCCGTCGGTAGCGGGAACACCGGGGAGCTGTTTCTT.

In this sample, this clonotype turned up a few times. The CDR3 is CASSQERGDRANTGELFF. Written as DNA, the CDR3 is TGCGCCAGCAGCCAAGAGAGGGGTGACAGAGCGAACACCGGGGAGCTGTTTTTT. The gene calls are TRBV4-1 and TRBJ2-2, with D perhaps given as TRBD1 or TRBD2 (5 bases each). Between the trimmed V and J ends, which lost 0 bases and 0 bases, there was a span of 14 bases. Germline values: CDR1 MGHRA, CDR2 YSYEKL. CDR3 length equals 18 residues.

This clonotype was seen only once. A much larger clone differs by one base, so this may be a read error. The chain combines TRBV2 with TRBJ2-2; 7 bases are shared with TRBD1. CDR3 size: 14 residues. Per the germline V gene, CDR1 is SNHLY and CDR2 is FYNNEI. CDR3 nucleotide sequence: TGTGCCAGCAATAGACAGGGAAACACCGGGGAGCCGTTTTTT. It translates to CASNRQGNTGEPFF. Full variable domain (rest looked up from reference TRBV2 and TRBJ2-2): EPEVTQTPSHQVTQMGQEVILRCVPISNHLYFYWYRQILGQKVEFLVSFYNNEISEKSEIFDDQFSVERPDGSNFTLKIRSTKLEDSAMYFCASNRQGNTGEPFFGEGSRLTVL.